This T cell receptor (beta chain) is drawn from a study of T cells in Graves' hyperthyroidism and ophthalmopathy. With duration under 3 months, ophthalmopathy was active: Clinical Activity Score at least 3, NOSPECS at least 4. This clonotype was seen repeatedly, ten times or more. Its cognate antigen is unknown. Authors of the study amplified TCR beta CDR3 regions from RNA transcripts. Using the HTBI primer set, a first-round RT-PCR was run on the TCR CDR3. TCRdb processed the multiplex PCR reads anew with MiXCR; each CDR3 protein has one entry. Counted here are hundreds of thousands of distinct CDR3 sequences, nearly 15% occurring once; the ten biggest clones make up roughly a fifth. Study-wide results and caveats: Stable hyperthyroidism was told apart from ophthalmopathy by a model built on 13 V-J features. Most thyroid clonotypes that were expanded above 0.001 also turned up in blood.

With 6 bases clipped from V and 7 bases from J, the junction kept 3 bases outside the gene matches. CDR3 length equals 12 residues. Sequences were obtained from blood. The clonotype comes from a woman aged 60-75 years with Graves' ophthalmopathy. This sequence joins TRBV12-3 or TRBV12-4 and TRBJ1-5; 7 nucleotides agree with TRBD1. CDR3 protein: CASSDRAQPQHF. DNA of the CDR3: TGTGCCAGCAGCGACAGGGCCCAGCCCCAGCATTTT.